These 10 T cell receptor beta chains came from one sample sequenced in a study of blood T cell repertoires in COVID-19. Some clones are missing from TCRdb's copy, which holds only in-frame ones; the method was immunoSEQ multiplex PCR. The data contain under 200,000 clones, 70% to 90% of them seen just once; the ten biggest clones take up around 1.1%. Sequencing input: peripheral blood. The receptors derive from a man aged 40-49 years with acute or convalescent COVID-19.

This chain connects TRBV6-5 to TRBJ2-3, with TRBD1 identical over 7 bases. There are 14 residues in the CDR3. Germline CDR1 is MNHEY and CDR2 is SVGAGI. J gave up 4 bases and V 3 bases, and 4 bases lay outside the gene matches. In nucleotides, the CDR3 is TGTGCCAGCAGTTATAGGGGGCAGTCAGATACGCAGTATTTT. The encoded protein is CASSYRGQSDTQYF.

A single count supports this clone. V is TRBV6-5 and J is TRBJ1-1; no definite D call. V was pared by 5 bases and J by 2 bases, with 9 bases between. CDR1 is MNHEY and CDR2 is SVGAGI in the germline V gene. The CDR3 spans 13 residues. The chain's CDR3 is CASSLGSNTEAFF. The CDR3 bases are TGTGCCAGCAGTCTAGGCAGTAACACTGAAGCTTTCTTT.

This chain joins TRBV5-5 and TRBJ2-3; the D gene is possibly TRBD1 (5 bases). Germline V gene lookup returns CDR1 SGHKS and CDR2 YYEKEE (reference sequence). Trimming removed 1 base from V and 2 bases from J, with 8 bases in between. CDR3 length: 14 residues. The CDR3 DNA sequence: TGTGCCAGCAGCTTGACAGGTCACACAGATACGCAGTATTTT. Translating it yields CASSLTGHTDTQYF.

This clone was recorded only once. This chain joins TRBV6-1 and TRBJ2-7, with D unresolved. Germline CDR1 and CDR2: MNHNS and SASEGT. This CDR3 spans 12 amino acids. The V and J ends lost 6 bases and 2 bases respectively, with 8 bases between them. CDR3 DNA sequence: TGTGCCAGCAGCCCCCCCACCTACGAGCAGTACTTC. Residues: CASSPPTYEQYF.

The J gene is TRBJ1-2, the V gene TRBV19; weak D call: TRBD1 (5 bases). With 4 bases removed from V and 0 bases from J, the gap between germline ends came to 18 bases. Germline lookup yields CDR1 LNHDA and CDR2 SQIVND (reference sequence). The CDR3 is 17 residues long. In DNA form, the CDR3 reads TGTGCCAGTAGTAACTCCGAGGACAACTCGGCTAACTATGGCTACACCTTC. Protein sequence: CASSNSEDNSANYGYTF.

The sample holds a few counts of this clone. V gene TRBV7-3 combines with J gene TRBJ2-2; no definite D call. CDR3 length equals 14 residues. V was trimmed by 2 bases and J by 8 bases, leaving 12 bases between them. Germline V gene lookup returns CDR1 SGHTA and CDR2 FQGTGA. The CDR3 coding sequence is TGTGCCAGCAGCTTAGAGTCAAGAGGTGGGGAGCTGTTTTTT. This encodes CASSLESRGGELFF.

The chain carries TRBV20-1 and TRBJ1-1; D uncertain. Germline lookup yields CDR1 DFQATT and CDR2 SNEGSKA (reference sequence). The length of the CDR3 is 11 residues. The ends were cut back, 4 bases at V and 6 bases at J, with 9 bases in the middle. The CDR3 sequence is CSAKRSAEAFF. CDR3 DNA: TGCAGTGCTAAAAGAAGCGCTGAAGCTTTCTTT.

The chain uses TRBV7-8 and TRBJ2-3; 10 nucleotides line up with TRBD2. The junction had 12 bases not matched to a gene; V was cut back by 5 bases and J by 10 bases. This CDR3 spans 15 amino acids. Per the germline V gene, CDR1 is SGHVS and CDR2 is FQNEAQ. CDR3 amino acids: CASSRAGTSDVAQYF. The CDR3 DNA reads as TGTGCCAGCAGCCGAGCCGGGACTAGCGATGTGGCGCAGTATTTT.

The chain couples TRBV30 to TRBJ2-7; D may be TRBD2 (7 bases). V was clipped by 3 bases and J by 2 bases, with 8 bases between them. The CDR3 covers 12 residues. Germline V gives CDR1 GTSNPN, CDR2 SVGIG (reference sequence). CDR3 in DNA: TGTGCCTGGAGCGGGGGGCCCTACGAGCAGTACTTC. Translated, it gives CAWSGGPYEQYF.

The sample holds one count of this clone. The rearrangement links TRBV24-1 to TRBJ1-6; 7 positions match TRBD1. The junction had 18 bases not matched to a gene; V was cut back by 4 bases and J by 10 bases. Germline V gene lookup returns CDR1 KGHDR and CDR2 SFDVKD. There are 18 residues in the CDR3. In nucleotides, the CDR3 is TGTGCCACCAGTGACCCAACCCGGACAGGAGGAGGGAAATCACCCCTCCACTTT. The encoded protein is CATSDPTRTGGGKSPLHF.